The following is a TCR beta chain sequence with its context. The data are from a study of blood T cell repertoires in COVID-19. Study information: Sources were T cells, B-cell-depleted T cells, or PBMCs; the material itself was cDNA or gDNA.

The germline V gene encodes CDR1 MNHEY and CDR2 SMNVEV (reference sequence). Losses at the gene ends were 7 bases for V and 6 bases for J; bases not matched to a gene: 11. This CDR3 comprises 14 residues. Clones were sequenced by immunoSEQ multiplex PCR, and TCRdb holds only the in-frame ones, with some missing. The table records some 140,000 clones, 80% to 85% of them present only once. The source of this sequence is a man between 60 and 75 years old with acute or convalescent COVID-19. The sample consisted of peripheral blood. This chain uses TRBV27 with TRBJ1-1; TRBD1 aligns across 7 bases. In DNA, the CDR3 is TGTGCCAGCAAATCGAGGGGGGACAGATCTGAAGCTTTCTTT. Translating gives CASKSRGDRSEAFF.